The clone carrying this T cell receptor (beta chain) was seen repeatedly, ten times or more. The antigen is not known. The time point was: healthy volunteer bleed at 2 weeks. Total RNA extraction was carried out from unfractionated whole blood. This record belongs to a study of human T cells and chemical hapten exposure. On the study more broadly: Across samples, TCR yields varied, mostly owing to small differences in pooled library volumes.

As processed by the authors: With a range of about 23,224 to 750,000, the median per sample was roughly 97,000 TCRs. TCRdb re-called the RACE reads through MiXCR, storing one row per CDR3 protein. The V and J calls and clone size come from TCRdb's table, not from the authors' own analysis. Of over 45,000 distinct CDR3 sequences listed, roughly 4.5% are singletons. This CDR3 has 16 amino acids. J gave up 10 bases and V 1 base, and 9 bases lay outside the gene matches. Study-level results: TCRs above 1 in 1000 frequency stayed constant with DPC sensitization.

This receptor was obtained from a female donor in good health. Some clones in this sample may be carry-over from other donors' samples. The genes are TRBV12-3 or TRBV12-4 and TRBJ1-6, with 8 nucleotides matching TRBD1. The sample comprised whole blood. CDR3 residues: CASSLGFGGDRSPLHF. CDR3 bases: TGTGCCAGCAGTTTAGGGTTCGGGGGGGACAGGTCACCCCTCCACTTT.